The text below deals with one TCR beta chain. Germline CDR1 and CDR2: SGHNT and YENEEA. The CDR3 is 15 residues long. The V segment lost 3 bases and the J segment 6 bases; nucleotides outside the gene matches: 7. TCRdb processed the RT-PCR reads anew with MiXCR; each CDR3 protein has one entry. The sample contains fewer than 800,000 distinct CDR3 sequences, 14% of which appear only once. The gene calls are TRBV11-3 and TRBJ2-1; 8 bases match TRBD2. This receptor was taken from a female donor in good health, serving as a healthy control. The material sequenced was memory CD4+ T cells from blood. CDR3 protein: CASSFSGSPSNEQFF. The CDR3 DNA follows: TGTGCCAGCAGCTTCAGCGGGAGCCCGTCCAATGAGCAGTTCTTC.